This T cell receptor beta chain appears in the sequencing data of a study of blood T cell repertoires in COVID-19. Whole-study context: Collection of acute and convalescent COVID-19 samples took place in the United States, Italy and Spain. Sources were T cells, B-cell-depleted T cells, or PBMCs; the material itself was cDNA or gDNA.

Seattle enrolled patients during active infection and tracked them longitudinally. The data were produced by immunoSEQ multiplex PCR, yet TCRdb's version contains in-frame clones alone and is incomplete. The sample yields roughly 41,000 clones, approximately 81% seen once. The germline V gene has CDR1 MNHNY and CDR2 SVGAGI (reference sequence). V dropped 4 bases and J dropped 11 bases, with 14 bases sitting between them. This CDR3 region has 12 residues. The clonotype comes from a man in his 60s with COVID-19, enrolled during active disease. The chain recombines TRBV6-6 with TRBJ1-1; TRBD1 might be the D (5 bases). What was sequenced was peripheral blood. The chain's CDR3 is CASSSRGGEAFF. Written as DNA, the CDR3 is TGTGCCAGCAGTTCCCGGGGGGGAGAGGCTTTCTTT.